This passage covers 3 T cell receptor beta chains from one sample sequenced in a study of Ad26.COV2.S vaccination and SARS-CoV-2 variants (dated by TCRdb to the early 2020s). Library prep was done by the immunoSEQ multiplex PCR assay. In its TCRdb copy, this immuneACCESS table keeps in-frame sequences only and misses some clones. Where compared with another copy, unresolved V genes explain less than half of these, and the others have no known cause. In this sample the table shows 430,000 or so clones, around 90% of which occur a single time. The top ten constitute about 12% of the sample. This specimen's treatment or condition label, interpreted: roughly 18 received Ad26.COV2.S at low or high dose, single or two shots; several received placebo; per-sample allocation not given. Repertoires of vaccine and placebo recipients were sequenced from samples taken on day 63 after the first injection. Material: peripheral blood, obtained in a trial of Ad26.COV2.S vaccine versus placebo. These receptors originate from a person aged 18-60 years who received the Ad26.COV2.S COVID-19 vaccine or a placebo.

Here the CDR3 reads CASSLTGTGGGGGYTF. CDR3 coding DNA: TGTGCCAGCAGCCTCACCGGGACAGGGGGTGGTGGTGGCTACACCTTC. The J gene is TRBJ1-2, the V gene TRBV5-4, with TRBD1 identical over 11 bases. After removal of 4 bases from V and 7 bases from J, the junction contained 12 bases not matched to a gene. This CDR3 is 16 amino acids long. Germline values: CDR1 SGHNT, CDR2 YYREEE (reference sequence).

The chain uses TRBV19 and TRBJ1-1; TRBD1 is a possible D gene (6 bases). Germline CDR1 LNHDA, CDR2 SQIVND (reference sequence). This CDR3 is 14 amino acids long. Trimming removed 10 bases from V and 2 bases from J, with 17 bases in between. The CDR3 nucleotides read TGTGCCACAGTCGAACAGGGCGCTAACACTGAAGCTTTCTTT. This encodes CATVEQGANTEAFF.

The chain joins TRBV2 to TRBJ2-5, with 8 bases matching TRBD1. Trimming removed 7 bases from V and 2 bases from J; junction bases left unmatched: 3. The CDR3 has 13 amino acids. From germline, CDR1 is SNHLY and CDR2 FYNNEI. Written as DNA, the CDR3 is TGTGCCAGCAAGGACAGGGCACAAGAGACCCAGTACTTC. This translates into CASKDRAQETQYF.